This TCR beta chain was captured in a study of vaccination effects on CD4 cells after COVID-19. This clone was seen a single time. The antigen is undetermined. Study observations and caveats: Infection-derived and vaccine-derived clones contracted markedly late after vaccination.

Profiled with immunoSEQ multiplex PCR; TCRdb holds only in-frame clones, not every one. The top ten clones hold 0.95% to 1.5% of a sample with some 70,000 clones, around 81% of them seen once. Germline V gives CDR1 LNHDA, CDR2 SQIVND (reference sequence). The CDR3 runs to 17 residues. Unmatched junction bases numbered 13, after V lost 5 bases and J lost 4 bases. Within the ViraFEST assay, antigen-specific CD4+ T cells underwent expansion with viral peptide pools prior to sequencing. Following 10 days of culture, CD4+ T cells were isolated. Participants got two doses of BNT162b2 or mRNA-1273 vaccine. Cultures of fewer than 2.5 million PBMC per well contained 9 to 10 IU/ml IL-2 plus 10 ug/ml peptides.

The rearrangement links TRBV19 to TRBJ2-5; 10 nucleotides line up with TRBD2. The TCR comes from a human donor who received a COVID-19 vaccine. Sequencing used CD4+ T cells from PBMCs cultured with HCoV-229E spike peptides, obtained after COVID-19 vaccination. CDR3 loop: CASSYRVAGGFSETQYF. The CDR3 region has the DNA TGTGCCAGTAGTTACCGAGTAGCGGGGGGTTTCTCAGAGACCCAGTACTTC. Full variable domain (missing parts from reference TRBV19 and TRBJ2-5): DGGITQSPKYLFRKEGQNVTLSCEQNLNHDAMYWYRQDPGQGLRLIYYSQIVNDFQKGDIAEGYSVSREKKESFPLTVTSAQKNPTAFYLCASSYRVAGGFSETQYFGPGTRLLVL.